Listed below are T cell receptor beta chains from one sample, sequenced in a study of graft-versus-host responses after intestinal transplantation. The protocol was immunoSEQ multiplex PCR, while the TCRdb copy is restricted to in-frame clones and leaves out a portion. The sample yields about 24,000 clones, 40% seen once. The sequencing used alloreactive CD4+ T cells from a mixed lymphocyte reaction culture, collected before intestinal transplant. The receptor source for this set is a human patient who received an intestinal transplant. Each CDR3 is given with its conserved first and last residue. A D gene is named only where the DNA matches it firmly. Size is stated for part of the rows, as once, few or many counts, or as a class when the clone is expanded.

TRBV4-3	NA	TRBD2	TRBJ2-3	TGCGCCAGCAGCCAGACCCTTAGCGGGGGGTCCGGATCGCAGTATTTT	CASSQTLSGGSGSQYF
TRBV5-5	NA	NA	TRBJ1-3	TGTGCCAGCAGCTTGGAGGACTATAGCTCTGGAAACACCATATATTTT	CASSLEDYSSGNTIYF
TRBV29-1	NA	TRBD2	TRBJ2-1	TGCAGCGTCGGTCGTCTAGCGGGGTCCTACAATGAGCAGTTCTTC	CSVGRLAGSYNEQFF
TRBV30	NA	NA	TRBJ2-2	TGTGCCTGGAGTTCAGGGGTCCCCACCGGGGAGCTGTTTTTT	CAWSSGVPTGELFF
TRBV9	few	NA	TRBJ2-2	TGTGCCAGCAGCGCCAACAGGGCCGGGGAGCTGTTTTTT	CASSANRAGELFF
TRBV5-1	NA	TRBD2	TRBJ2-1	TGCGCCAGCAGCGGCGGACTAGCCCTCTACAATGAGCAGTTCTTC	CASSGGLALYNEQFF
TRBV19	few	NA	TRBJ1-2	TGTGCCAGTAGTTGGTCGGGGTTCTATGGCTACACCTTC	CASSWSGFYGYTF
TRBV10-3	NA	NA	TRBJ1-2	TGTGCCATCAGTGAAGTTACGGGAGACTGGTTCTATGGCTACACCTTC	CAISEVTGDWFYGYTF
TRBV15	few	NA	TRBJ2-1	TGTGCCACCAGCAGAGGGGGGGTAACCTACAATGAGCAGTTCTTC	CATSRGGVTYNEQFF
TRBV13	NA	NA	TRBJ1-2	TGTGCCAGCAGCTTAGGCAGGGGTTCTAACTATGGCTACACCTTC	CASSLGRGSNYGYTF
TRBV5-5	NA	TRBD1	TRBJ1-1	TGTGCCAGCAGCTTGGTCTACGTGAAGGGGGCAGGGAACACTGAAGCTTTCTTT	CASSLVYVKGAGNTEAFF
TRBV27	NA	NA	TRBJ2-4	TGTGCCAGCAGTCAAACGTTACAGGGATACATTCAGTACTTC	CASSQTLQGYIQYF
TRBV9	NA	NA	TRBJ2-1	TGTGCCAGCAGCGTAGGCGGGTTCTACAATGAGCAGTTCTTC	CASSVGGFYNEQFF
TRBV25-1	NA	NA	TRBJ2-7	TGTGCCAGCAGGGGGGCCTCCTACGAGCAGTACTTC	CASRGASYEQYF
TRBV5-1	few	NA	TRBJ2-7	TGCGCCAGCAGCTTGAGGACAGATTCTTACGAGCAGTACTTC	CASSLRTDSYEQYF
TRBV12-5	NA	NA	TRBJ2-3	TGTGCTAGTGGCACGGAATATGTGACTCAAAGCACAGATACGCAGTATTTT	CASGTEYVTQSTDTQYF
TRBV2	few	TRBD1	TRBJ1-2	TGTGCCAGCAGTGGACCGGGACAGTATGGCTACACCTTC	CASSGPGQYGYTF
TRBV5-1	NA	NA	TRBJ2-5	TGCGCCAGCAGCTTCTCCCTAGCATGGGAGACCCAGTACTTC	CASSFSLAWETQYF
TRBV5-4	NA	TRBD2	TRBJ2-1	TGTGCCAGCAGCGGGCTAGCGGGAGGCTACAATGAGCAGTTCTTC	CASSGLAGGYNEQFF
TRBV7-2	NA	TRBD1	TRBJ1-6	TGTGCCAGCAGCTTTACAGGGGCGAGTAATTCACCCCTCCACTTT	CASSFTGASNSPLHF
TRBV4-2	NA	TRBD2	TRBJ2-3	TGTGCCAGCAGCCCCCGTAATAGCGGGGACCCAGATACGCAGTATTTT	CASSPRNSGDPDTQYF
TRBV7-2	NA	NA	TRBJ2-2	TGTGCCAGCAGCTTAGGCGGGCGCACCGGGGAGCTGTTTTTT	CASSLGGRTGELFF
TRBV5-4	NA	TRBD1	TRBJ2-5	TGTGCCAGCAGCTTGGAGGGAACGGGACAGGTTTTCGAGACCCAGTACTTC	CASSLEGTGQVFETQYF
TRBV28	once	TRBD1	TRBJ1-6	TGTGCCAGCAGTTTGAGTTTTGGGGCAGGGGGCAGTTCACCCCTCCACTTT	CASSLSFGAGGSSPLHF
TRBV6-5	NA	TRBD1	TRBJ1-1	TGTGCCAGCAGTGGAATCAGGGGGACCACTGAAGCTTTCTTT	CASSGIRGTTEAFF
TRBV7-2	NA	NA	TRBJ1-1	TGTGCCAGCCAAAGGTGGGGACAACTGAACACTGAAGCTTTCTTT	CASQRWGQLNTEAFF
TRBV18	NA	TRBD1	TRBJ1-6	TGTGCCAGCTCACGTGGACAGGGTAATTCACCCCTCCACTTT	CASSRGQGNSPLHF
TRBV6-1	few	TRBD2	TRBJ2-7	TGTGCCAGCAGTGAAGGCGGGAGGGCGAGACAGTACTTC	CASSEGGRARQYF
TRBV5-5	once	TRBD1	TRBJ1-2	TGTGCCAGCAGCTTTACAGGGGGGGATGGCTACACCTTC	CASSFTGGDGYTF
TRBV6-1	NA	TRBD1	TRBJ2-2	TGTGCCAGCAGTGAAACCGGGACAGGGGTCGGGGAGCTGTTTTTT	CASSETGTGVGELFF
TRBV15	NA	NA	TRBJ2-1	TGTGCCGCTAAAGTCGATCAGGGCGCCTACAATGAGCAGTTCTTC	CAAKVDQGAYNEQFF
TRBV29-1	NA	NA	TRBJ1-1	TGCAGCGTTGAAGGCCAGGTGAACACTGAAGCTTTCTTT	CSVEGQVNTEAFF
TRBV5-1	few	NA	TRBJ1-1	TGCGCCAGCAGCTTCGACGAGGGTACTGAAGCTTTCTTT	CASSFDEGTEAFF
TRBV28	NA	NA	TRBJ1-2	TGTGCCAGCAGACTAAGGTTGGTCTACTATGGCTACACCTTC	CASRLRLVYYGYTF
TRBV30	NA	NA	TRBJ1-3	TGTGCCTGGAGATTCGGGACTCTAGGAAACACCATATATTTT	CAWRFGTLGNTIYF
TRBV7-9	NA	TRBD2	TRBJ2-3	TGTGCCAGCAGCTTAGTTTTTAGCGGGGACACAGATACGCAGTATTTT	CASSLVFSGDTDTQYF
TRBV6-5	NA	TRBD2	TRBJ2-7	TGTGCCAGCAGTTTCGGACTAGCGGGAGTCTCCCCCCAGTACTTC	CASSFGLAGVSPQYF
TRBV28	NA	TRBD2	TRBJ2-4	TGTGCCAGCAGTTTAGCGGGAGGTGGAAGAAACATTCAGTACTTC	CASSLAGGGRNIQYF
TRBV5-1	NA	NA	TRBJ2-3	TGCGCCAGCAGCTTGGATCTCAGCACAGATACGCAGTATTTT	CASSLDLSTDTQYF
TRBV6-5	NA	TRBD1	TRBJ1-6	TGTGCCAGCAGGGGGTCCCCGGGACAGAATTCACCCCTCCACTTT	CASRGSPGQNSPLHF
TRBV5-1	NA	TRBD1	TRBJ1-1	TGCGCCAGCAGCCCGGACAGGGGGTTAGACACTGAAGCTTTCTTT	CASSPDRGLDTEAFF
TRBV5-1	few	TRBD2	TRBJ2-2	TGCGCCAGCAGCTTGGGACTAGCGGGACTAGCTACTAACACCGGGGAGCTGTTTTTT	CASSLGLAGLATNTGELFF
TRBV5-4	NA	TRBD2	TRBJ2-1	TGTGCCAGCAGCTTCCGACTAGCGGAATACAATGAGCAGTTCTTC	CASSFRLAEYNEQFF
TRBV5-1	once	NA	TRBJ1-2	TGCGCCAGCAGCTTGGGTCAGGGCGGCTACACCTTC	CASSLGQGGYTF
TRBV10-3	NA	TRBD1	TRBJ1-2	TGTGCCATCAGTGAAAACAGGGGGGACTATGGCTACACCTTC	CAISENRGDYGYTF
TRBV19	few	NA	TRBJ1-1	TGTGCCAGTAGTATCGAGACAGAGAACACTGAAGCTTTCTTT	CASSIETENTEAFF
TRBV19	NA	NA	TRBJ1-4	TGTGCCAGTAGTATCGGGGGGCGATATGAAAAACTGTTTTTT	CASSIGGRYEKLFF
TRBV2	NA	NA	TRBJ2-3	TGTGCCAGCAGTCCCCTTACTAGCACAGATACGCAGTATTTT	CASSPLTSTDTQYF
TRBV6-5	NA	NA	TRBJ2-5	TGTGCCAGCCGTGGACTGGGTTTCTCGGAGACCCAGTACTTC	CASRGLGFSETQYF
TRBV7-6	few	TRBD1	TRBJ2-7	TGTGCCAGCAGCCGACAGGGGAGGAACGAGCAGTACTTC	CASSRQGRNEQYF
TRBV4-3	few	NA	TRBJ2-3	TGCGCCAGCAGCCAAGGACTTATGAGAGATACGCAGTATTTT	CASSQGLMRDTQYF
TRBV5-6	few	TRBD2	TRBJ2-7	TGTGCCAGCAGGCCCCTAGCGGGAGACGACGGGACAGCCTACGAGCAGTACTTC	CASRPLAGDDGTAYEQYF